The TCR beta chain under discussion was sequenced for a study of T cells in Graves' hyperthyroidism and ophthalmopathy (dated by TCRdb to between 2018 and 2021). Study-level background: Peripheral blood samples were taken at the time of initial diagnosis, prior to any treatment. TCR V-J signatures able to tell the groups apart were searched for in a discovery cohort of more than 90 patients, of whom around 43 had Graves' ophthalmopathy and roughly 57 had stable Graves' hyperthyroidism. The paper describes TCR Vbeta CDR3 sequencing of 135 peripheral blood samples, made up of roughly 40 ophthalmopathy patients, around 73 hyperthyroidism patients and 17 progressor patients. The roughly 91 discovery patients were randomly divided into training and test sets at a 7:3 ratio. Prospective prediction of ophthalmopathy was tested in an independent validation cohort consisting of 18 to 20 hyperthyroidism patients and more than 15 patients who later progressed to ophthalmopathy. The study also compared thyroid tissue and blood T-cell repertoires from 5 to 7 Graves' hyperthyroidism patients. Following sampling, methimazole starting at 30 mg daily was given to hyperthyroidism patients, and high-dose intravenous methylprednisolone was given to ophthalmopathy patients. The paper as a whole reports these results and caveats: In validation, progression to ophthalmopathy was predicted by the model with around 71% sensitivity and just over 72% specificity, a median of around 6.5 months before onset. Ophthalmopathy was separated from stable hyperthyroidism by a 13 V-J signature model, with 85% to 90% sensitivity and roughly 81% specificity obtained in cross-validation and 80%/75% obtained in testing. No statistical method was used to set the sample size in advance, and investigators knew the group allocation. Most expanded thyroid clonotypes (frequency above 0.001) were also detected in blood, a finding suggesting that blood repertoires may reflect thyroid immune responses.

Germline trimming amounts to 8 bases on V and 7 bases on J, with 8 as the count of junction bases outside the gene matches. CDR1 MGHRA and CDR2 YSYEKL were looked up in the germline V gene. Measured from the cysteine to the phenylalanine, the CDR3 is 13 residues long. Of all the DNA, just the CDR3 is kept, 39 bases in frame from base 1. The TCR beta CDR3 regions were amplified from RNA transcripts. The first round of RT-PCR for the TCR CDR3 was performed with the HTBI primer set and the Qiagen OneStep RT-PCR kit. Libraries were constructed in a second round of multiplex PCR, after which size selection and purification were carried out. Paired-end sequencing of the libraries was performed with 100 bp reads on an Illumina HiSeq2000. The authors' pipeline ran thus. SOAPnuke was used to process the raw data, throwing out any read that contained adapters or uncalled bases, had a mean Phred below 15, or lacked an exact constant-primer or identifier match. High-quality paired reads were merged using COPE v1.2.5, and each unique nucleotide sequence was defined as a clonotype. Clonotypes were aligned to IMGT TRBV, TRBD and TRBJ reference segments using MiTCR v1.1. The analysis was restricted to V-J combinations with a frequency above 0.0001, which together covered just over 98% of the repertoires. A TCS score was defined as the ratio between F50 (clonal expansion) and ExV (chaos), using BLOSUM62-based TCRdist between CDR3 peptides within each V-J. Welch's t-statistics and random forest reduced around 520 V-J features to 13, which were used in a naive Bayes classifier (R e1071). The public reads were reprocessed in TCRdb via fastp at Q25 and MiXCR, keeping in-frame beta chains. Each record represents a unique CDR3 protein, reported with the most common genes and DNA among its rows. The V and J calls here are based on TCRdb, not the publication. This sample comprises around 430,000 distinct CDR3 sequences, under 15% of them detected only once. The ten largest clones take up roughly 33% of the sample.

A patient counted as having stable Graves' hyperthyroidism if no progression to ophthalmopathy occurred over 18 months of follow-up. The hyperthyroidism patients were between 18 and 65 years old and newly diagnosed, with a disease duration of less than 2 months. Patients with uncontrolled infections, other autoimmune diseases, pregnancy or lactation were excluded. Diagnoses were based on clinical symptoms, serum thyroxine and TRAb, thyroid ultrasound and orbital computed tomography. PBMCs were isolated from 7.5 to 10 ml of fresh peripheral blood by Ficoll-Paque density gradient centrifugation. Total RNA was extracted with Trizol reagent, and quality was checked on an Agilent 2100 Bioanalyzer. The sample holds a few counts of this clonotype. It lacks a known antigen. The input lacks base qualities; no much larger clone sits a single base away.

Sequencing input: blood. Rearrangement joined TRBV4-1 to TRBJ2-7, with 10 junctional bases fitting TRBD1. This TCR derives from a woman in her thirties with Graves' hyperthyroidism. The CDR3 sequence is CASVGQGSSEQYF. The nucleotides read TGCGCCAGCGTGGGACAGGGGTCGTCGGAGCAGTACTTC.